Below are 14 T cell receptor beta chains sequenced from a single sample in a study of regulatory T cells in long-lasting Graves disease. Stated time point: newly diagnosed GD, antithyroid drugs for less than 3 months. RNA from PBMCs was the source of the TCR library. Combining iRepertoire HTBI primers with Arm-PCR of CDR3 regions, the authors built TCR beta libraries. One entry per CDR3 protein, called by TCRdb with MiXCR from the multiplex PCR reads. In the table there are around 230,000 distinct CDR3 sequences, around 19% of which are singletons. This material consisted of peripheral blood mononuclear cells (PBMCs), taken at new diagnosis, from a patient treated with antithyroid drugs. Receptors were obtained from a female donor with Graves disease.

This clonotype has at least ten counts. CDR3 residues: CASKPLPDRAGTEAFF. The CDR3 DNA sequence: TGTGCCAGCAAACCCTTACCAGACAGGGCCGGCACTGAAGCTTTCTTT. The chain uses TRBV27 and TRBJ1-1, with TRBD1 matching over 7 bases. CDR1 MNHEY and CDR2 SMNVEV come from the germline V gene (reference sequence). This CDR3 spans 16 amino acids. Unmatched junction bases numbered 15, after V lost 7 bases and J lost 4 bases.

This clonotype was detected ten times or more. The chain uses TRBV7-6 and TRBJ1-1; TRBD1 might be the D (6 bases). CDR1 and CDR2 from the germline V gene are SGHVS and FNYEAQ. Trimming took 1 base from V and 6 from J, leaving 9 bases between them. The CDR3 has 13 amino acids. Here the CDR3 reads CASSLEGGAEAFF. DNA of the CDR3: TGTGCCAGCAGCTTAGAGGGGGGCGCTGAAGCTTTCTTT.

The chain combines TRBV16 with TRBJ2-1; D is possibly TRBD2 (5 bases). The CDR3 is 13 residues long. Per germline, CDR1 KGHSY and CDR2 FQNENV. The V end lost 2 bases, the J end lost 8 bases, and 10 bases lay between the germline ends. The CDR3 DNA sequence: TGTGCCAGCAGCCAAATCCACGGGGATGAGCAGTTCTTC. It encodes CASSQIHGDEQFF.

In this sample, this clonotype turned up many times. The chain is built from TRBV14 and TRBJ1-4; D possibly corresponds to TRBD1 (6 bases). Between the trimmed V and J ends, which lost 8 bases and 0 bases, there was a span of 10 bases. This CDR3 spans 14 amino acids. Germline V gene data show CDR1 as SGHDN and CDR2 as FVKESK. The CDR3 is CASGRTATNEKLFF. The CDR3 nucleotides read TGTGCCAGCGGTCGGACAGCAACTAATGAAAAACTGTTTTTT.

At least ten counts were recorded for this clonotype. The gene calls are TRBV19 and TRBJ2-1; TRBD2 might be the D (7 bases). There are 13 residues in the CDR3. The ends were cut back, 7 bases at V and 6 bases at J, with 13 bases in the middle. Germline V gene data show CDR1 as LNHDA and CDR2 as SQIVND (reference sequence). In DNA, the CDR3 is TGTGCCAGTAAAGGGGAGGGGGTCAATGAGCAGTTCTTC. Residues: CASKGEGVNEQFF.

This clonotype was seen at least ten times. V and J are TRBV24-1 and TRBJ1-5, with unresolved D. Germline-derived CDR1 and CDR2 are KGHDR and SFDVKD. The CDR3 spans 12 residues. V was clipped by 10 bases and J by 5 bases, with 11 bases between them. DNA for the CDR3: TGTGCCACAGCCTCGACGGATCAGCCCCAGCATTTT. As protein: CATASTDQPQHF.

This clonotype was counted at least ten times. The chain carries TRBV6-1 and TRBJ2-7, with a possible D match to TRBD2 (6 bases). The CDR3 loop spans 15 amino acids. V gave up 1 base and J gave up 0 bases, with 10 bases separating them. Germline values: CDR1 MNHNS, CDR2 SASEGT. The CDR3 nucleotides are TGTGCCAGCAGTGAAGTCGCGGGAAGCTCCTACGAGCAGTACTTC. Amino acid sequence: CASSEVAGSSYEQYF.

This clonotype was counted only a few times. This sequence joins TRBV7-2 and TRBJ2-7; 7 bases map to TRBD2. Germline loops: CDR1 SGHTA, CDR2 FQGNSA. Trimming at V came to 6 bases and at J to 4 bases, leaving 12 bases not matched to a gene. There are 15 residues in the CDR3. CDR3 protein: CASSYADAGAYEQYF. CDR3 sequence (DNA): TGTGCCAGCAGTTACGCGGACGCGGGAGCGTACGAGCAGTACTTC.

This clonotype was seen at least ten times. The chain recombines TRBV11-3 with TRBJ2-7; TRBD1 aligns across 7 bases. The germline V gene has CDR1 SGHNT and CDR2 YENEEA. This CDR3 has 15 amino acids. The junction had 3 bases not matched to a gene; V was cut back by 1 base and J by 0 bases. This chain's CDR3 is CASSLGQGSSYEQYF. The CDR3 DNA follows: TGTGCCAGCAGCTTAGGACAGGGAAGCTCCTACGAGCAGTACTTC.

This clonotype was counted ten times or more. The chain uses TRBV7-2 and TRBJ1-2; D unresolved. The CDR3 extends over 14 amino acids. The germline V and J ends were trimmed by 0 bases and 8 bases, with 13 bases remaining between them. Germline CDR1 reads SGHTA; CDR2 reads FQGNSA. The CDR3 reads CASSLARAARGYTF. The CDR3 region has the DNA TGTGCCAGCAGCTTAGCGCGCGCAGCTAGGGGCTACACCTTC.

This clonotype appeared a few times. The J gene is TRBJ2-1, the V gene TRBV3-1; 13 nucleotides match TRBD2. J gave up 13 bases and V 3 bases, and 3 bases lay outside the gene matches. In germline, CDR1 is LGHDT, CDR2 YNNKEL (reference sequence). CDR3 size: 13 residues. The CDR3 DNA reads TGTGCCAGCAGCCAGCCGGGACTAGCGGGACAGTTCTTC. Translated: CASSQPGLAGQFF.

This clonotype was found many times. The rearrangement links TRBV7-9 to TRBJ2-2, with D perhaps given as TRBD1 or TRBD2 (6 bases each). V lost 5 bases and J 4 bases, leaving 20 bases between the germline ends. Germline CDR1 and CDR2: SEHNR and FQNEAQ (reference sequence). The CDR3 has 17 amino acids. The CDR3 DNA follows: TGTGCCAGCAGCAATCCCCCCGGGGGCCCGGGCACCGGGGAGCTGTTTTTT. This gives the protein CASSNPPGGPGTGELFF. The variable domain in full, with the rest retrieved from reference TRBV7-9 and TRBJ2-2, is DTGVSQNPRHKITKRGQNVTFRCDPISEHNRLYWYRQTLGQGPEFLTYFQNEAQLEKSRLLSDRFSAERPKGSFSTLEIQRTEQGDSAMYLCASSNPPGGPGTGELFFGEGSRLTVL.

This clonotype was counted at least ten times. J is TRBJ1-2 and V is TRBV7-8; perhaps TRBD1 as D (5 bases). CDR1 and CDR2 from the germline V gene are SGHVS and FQNEAQ. The CDR3 is made up of 14 amino acids. The ends were cut back, 1 base at V and 3 bases at J, with 9 bases in the middle. The CDR3 region has the DNA TGTGCCAGCAGCTTAGGCAGGGTGCACTATGGCTACACCTTC. This codes for CASSLGRVHYGYTF.

This clonotype was observed at least ten times. The chain carries TRBV6-1 and TRBJ2-7, with TRBD2 as a possible D gene (7 bases). Germline V gene sequence: CDR1 MNHNS, CDR2 SASEGT. The ends were cut back, 2 bases at V and 5 bases at J, with 16 bases in the middle. CDR3 size: 15 residues. This CDR3 reads CASSELGGRANEQYF. The DNA for the CDR3 is TGTGCCAGCAGTGAACTAGGGGGGAGGGCCAACGAGCAGTACTTC.